Reported below is one T cell receptor (beta chain). Its specificity is not known. This entry is derived from a study of cytomegalovirus exposure and HLA in healthy donors. Study results and limitations: Under in vitro conditions, three CMV-associated chains were confirmed as specific for CMV antigens. Further analysis, carried out later, found HLA-associated TCR beta chains more clonally expanded than equally common other chains. Apparent HLA restriction characterized most CMV-associated TCR beta chains in a later analysis.

The CDR3 extends over 15 amino acids. Germline V gives CDR1 MNHEY, CDR2 SVGAGI. V gave up 0 bases and J gave up 10 bases; unmatched junction bases: 7. Researchers ran the PCR with 60 Vbeta and 13 Jbeta primers. Assay used: immunoSEQ multiplex PCR; TCRdb lists only in-frame clones, some missing. The sample includes approximately 190,000 clones. The receptor was isolated from a boy aged 10-17 years in good health and CMV-seronegative. The chain joins TRBV6-5 to TRBJ2-1, with 9 bases that match TRBD1. Material: PBMCs. The CDR3 spells CASSYSRDRAIEQFF. CDR3 coding DNA: TGTGCCAGCAGTTACTCAAGGGACAGGGCAATAGAGCAGTTCTTC.